This T cell receptor (beta chain) was observed in a study of OX40 agonist ivuxolimab in advanced cancers. The study, taken as a whole, reports: On average, a greater number of expanded clones characterised CD8+ T cells relative to CD4+. At 0.1-3.0 mg/kg, partial responders had clonal expansion among the lowest observed.

Measured with immunoSEQ multiplex PCR; TCRdb has only the in-frame clones, and not every one. Among about 80,000 clones listed, more than 75% were seen once. Turning to this clone: Its antigen is currently unknown.

The source material was CD4+ or CD8+ T cells sorted from blood, sampled in a trial of the OX40 agonist ivuxolimab. The TCR comes from an adult with an advanced solid tumor such as melanoma, head and neck, liver or kidney cancer.

CDR3 in amino acids: CASSLGRTSTDTQYF. CDR3 DNA: TGTGCCAGCAGCCTGGGGCGGACCAGCACAGATACGCAGTATTTT. This rearrangement joins TRBV11-3 to TRBJ2-3; D perhaps matches TRBD1 (5 bases). Germline lookup yields CDR1 SGHNT and CDR2 YENEEA. The ends were cut back, 5 bases at V and 0 bases at J, with 12 bases in the middle. This CDR3 contains 15 residues.